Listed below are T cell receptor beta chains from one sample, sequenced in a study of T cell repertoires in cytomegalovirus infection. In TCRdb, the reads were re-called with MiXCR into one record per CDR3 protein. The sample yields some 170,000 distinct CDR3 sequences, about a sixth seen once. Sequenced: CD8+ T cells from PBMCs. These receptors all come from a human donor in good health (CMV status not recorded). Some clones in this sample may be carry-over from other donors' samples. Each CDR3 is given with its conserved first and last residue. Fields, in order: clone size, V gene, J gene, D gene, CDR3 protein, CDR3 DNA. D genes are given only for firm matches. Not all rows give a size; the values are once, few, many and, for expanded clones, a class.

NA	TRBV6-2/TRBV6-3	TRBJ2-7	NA	CASRFEPSGTYSGEQYF	TGTGCCAGCAGATTCGAGCCCTCAGGGACATATTCAGGCGAGCAGTACTTC
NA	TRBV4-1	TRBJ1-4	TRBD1	CASSQQNPRQGRSEKLFF	TGCGCCAGCAGCCAACAAAACCCCCGACAGGGGAGGAGTGAAAAACTGTTTTTT
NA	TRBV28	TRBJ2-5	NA	CASSSLDRTIQETQYF	TGTGCCAGCAGTTCTCTTGACAGGACTATCCAAGAGACCCAGTACTTC
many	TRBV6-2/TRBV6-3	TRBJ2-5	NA	CASSYSSAETQYF	TGTGCCAGCAGTTACTCCTCTGCCGAGACCCAGTACTTC
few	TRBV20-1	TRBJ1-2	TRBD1	CSASGGASYGYTF	TGCAGTGCTTCAGGGGGCGCGAGCTATGGCTACACCTTC
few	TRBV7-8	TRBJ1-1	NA	CASSLGLEGPGTEAFF	TGTGCCAGCAGCCTAGGTTTAGAGGGGCCAGGCACTGAAGCTTTCTTT
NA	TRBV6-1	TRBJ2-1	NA	CASSEATYFSYNEQFF	TGTGCCAGCAGTGAAGCCACCTACTTCTCCTACAATGAGCAGTTCTTC
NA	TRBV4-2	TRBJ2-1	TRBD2	CASSQDRAGGLNNEQFF	TGTGCCAGCAGCCAAGATCGAGCGGGGGGGCTGAACAATGAGCAGTTCTTC
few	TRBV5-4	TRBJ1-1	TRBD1	CASSTGQGANTEAFF	TGTGCCAGCAGCACCGGACAGGGGGCGAACACTGAAGCTTTCTTT
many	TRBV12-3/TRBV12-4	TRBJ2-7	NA	CASSFGQSYEQYF	TGTGCCAGCAGCTTTGGACAGAGTTACGAGCAGTACTTC
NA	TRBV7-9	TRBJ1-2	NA	CASSSAGLNGYTF	TGTGCCAGCAGCTCAGCGGGACTTAATGGCTACACCTTC
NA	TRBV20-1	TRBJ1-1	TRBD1	CSAKDRASMNTEAFF	TGCAGTGCTAAGGACAGGGCCAGTATGAACACTGAAGCTTTCTTT
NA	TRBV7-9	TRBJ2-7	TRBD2	CASSSTSGDYEQYF	TGTGCCAGCAGTTCGACTAGCGGGGATTACGAGCAGTACTTC
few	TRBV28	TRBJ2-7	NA	CASSFPWTSGEQYF	TGTGCCAGCAGTTTCCCCTGGACCTCTGGGGAGCAGTACTTC
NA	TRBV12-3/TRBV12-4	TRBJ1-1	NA	CASSLNGMNTEAFF	TGTGCCAGCAGTTTAAACGGAATGAACACTGAAGCTTTCTTT
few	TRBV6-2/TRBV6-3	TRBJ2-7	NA	CASSPVLRPVSF	TGTGCCAGCAGCCCTGTCCTCCGACCCGTATCCTTC
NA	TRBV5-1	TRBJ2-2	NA	CASSSLLDRPTGELFF	TGCGCCAGCAGCTCTCTACTGGACAGACCCACCGGGGAGCTGTTTTTT
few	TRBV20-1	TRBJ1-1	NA	CSASPLGGLNTEAFF	TGCAGTGCGTCACCTCTGGGGGGGCTGAACACTGAAGCTTTCTTT
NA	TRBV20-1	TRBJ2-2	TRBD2	CSATGSGSANTGELFF	TGCAGTGCTACGGGGAGCGGGAGCGCGAACACCGGGGAGCTGTTTTTT
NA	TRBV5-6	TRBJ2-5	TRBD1	CASSLDPRGETQYF	TGTGCCAGCAGCTTGGATCCCAGGGGGGAGACCCAGTACTTC
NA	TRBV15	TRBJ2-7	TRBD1	CATSRDLGTGNYEQYF	TGTGCCACCAGCAGAGATCTCGGGACAGGGAACTACGAGCAGTACTTC
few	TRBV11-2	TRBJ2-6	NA	CASSLDRLPAPSGANVLTF	TGTGCCAGCAGCTTAGACCGGCTTCCGGCCCCCTCTGGGGCCAACGTCCTGACTTTC
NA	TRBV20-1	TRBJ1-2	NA	CSARDSLPAPKGYGYTF	TGCAGTGCTAGAGATTCATTACCCGCTCCTAAGGGGTATGGCTACACCTTC
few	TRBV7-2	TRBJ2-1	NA	CASSLAGRNNEQFF	TGTGCCAGCAGCTTAGCGGGAAGAAACAATGAGCAGTTCTTC
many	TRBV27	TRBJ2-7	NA	CASSFAGSSYEQYF	TGTGCCAGCAGTTTTGCGGGATCCTCCTACGAGCAGTACTTC
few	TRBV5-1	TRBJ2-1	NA	CASSLVSGGQYNEQFF	TGCGCCAGCAGCTTGGTCTCGGGGGGCCAATACAATGAGCAGTTCTTC
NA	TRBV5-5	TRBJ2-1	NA	CASSLAKGLRHLNEQFF	TGTGCCAGCAGCTTGGCCAAGGGGCTGCGACACTTGAATGAGCAGTTCTTC
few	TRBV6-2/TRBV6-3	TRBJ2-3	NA	CASSFGSFGPDTQYF	TGTGCCAGCAGTTTTGGGTCCTTCGGACCAGATACGCAGTATTTT
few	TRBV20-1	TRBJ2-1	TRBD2	CSAPSGGVSYNEQFF	TGCAGTGCTCCTAGCGGGGGGGTCTCCTACAATGAGCAGTTCTTC
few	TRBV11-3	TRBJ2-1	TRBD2	CASSSYQTSGDEQFF	TGTGCCAGCAGCTCCTACCAGACTAGCGGCGATGAGCAGTTCTTC
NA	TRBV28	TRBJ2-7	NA	CASSLTTAYEQYF	TGTGCCAGCAGTTTAACGACGGCCTACGAGCAGTACTTC
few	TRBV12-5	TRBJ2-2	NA	CASGLVTDRRNTGELFF	TGTGCTAGTGGTTTGGTGACTGACAGGAGGAACACCGGGGAGCTGTTTTTT
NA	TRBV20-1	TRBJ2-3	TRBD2	CSAHSGGPITDTQYF	TGCAGTGCTCATAGCGGGGGCCCAATCACAGATACGCAGTATTTT
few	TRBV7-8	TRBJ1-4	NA	CASSGYHGGELFF	TGTGCCAGCAGCGGCTACCACGGTGGAGAGCTGTTTTTT
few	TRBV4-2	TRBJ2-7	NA	CASSQDPPGVYEQYF	TGTGCCAGCAGCCAAGACCCCCCCGGTGTGTACGAGCAGTACTTC
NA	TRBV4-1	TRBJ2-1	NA	CASSSSAPYNEQFF	TGCGCCAGCAGCTCGTCGGCCCCATACAATGAGCAGTTCTTC
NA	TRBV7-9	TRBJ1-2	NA	CASGGSEHRKAYGYTF	TGTGCCAGTGGAGGGAGTGAACACCGAAAAGCCTATGGCTACACCTTC
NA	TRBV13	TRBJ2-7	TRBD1	CASSVEGQSYEQYF	TGTGCCAGCAGCGTTGAGGGACAGAGCTACGAGCAGTACTTC
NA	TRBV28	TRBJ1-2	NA	CASSPFGVEGYTF	TGTGCCAGCAGCCCATTTGGAGTAGAGGGCTACACCTTC
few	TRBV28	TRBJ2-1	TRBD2	CASTRGSSGGLNEQFF	TGTGCCAGCACCCGTGGGTCCAGCGGGGGGCTAAATGAGCAGTTCTTC
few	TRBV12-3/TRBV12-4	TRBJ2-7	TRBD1	CASNYGTGSHEQYF	TGTGCCAGCAACTACGGGACAGGGAGCCACGAGCAGTACTTC
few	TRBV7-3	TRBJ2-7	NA	CASSLERSYEQYF	TGTGCCAGCAGCTTAGAAAGATCTTACGAGCAGTACTTC
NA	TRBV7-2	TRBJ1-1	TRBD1	CASSTGQGADEAFF	TGTGCCAGCAGCACAGGACAGGGGGCGGATGAAGCTTTCTTT
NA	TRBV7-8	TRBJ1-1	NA	CASSPVGRNTEAFF	TGTGCCAGCAGCCCCGTCGGGAGAAACACTGAAGCTTTCTTT
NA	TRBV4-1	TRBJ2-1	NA	CASSQDKGSYNEQFF	TGCGCCAGCAGCCAAGACAAGGGGTCGTACAATGAGCAGTTCTTC
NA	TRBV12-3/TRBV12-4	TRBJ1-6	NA	CASSLNSGAGSPLHF	TGTGCCAGCAGTTTAAATTCGGGGGCAGGTTCACCCCTCCACTTT
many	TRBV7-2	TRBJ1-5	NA	CASSLGRVNQPQHF	TGTGCCAGCAGCTTAGGCAGGGTAAATCAGCCCCAGCATTTT
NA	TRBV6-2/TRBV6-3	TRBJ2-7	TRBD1	CASSWGTVAEQYF	TGTGCCAGCAGTTGGGGGACAGTCGCCGAGCAGTACTTC